This T cell receptor beta chain was retrieved from a study of cytomegalovirus exposure and HLA in healthy donors. Comments on this clone: Its antigen is unknown.

General study findings and limits: Sequencing likely produced, as an artifact, a cluster of highly shared sequence variants.

Amplification used 60 Vbeta primers and 13 Jbeta primers. In the original workflow: Later, an analysis found about 80 million unique TCR beta chains, and approximately 10 million of these were shared. Clones were read by immunoSEQ multiplex PCR, and TCRdb kept only the in-frame ones, dropping some. That table supplies the V and J calls and clone size; D and trimming were determined from the DNA. The sample shows about 210,000 clones, 75% to 80% of them seen only once. CDR1 and CDR2 (germline): SQVTM, ANQGSEA. The trim removed 3 bases at V and 6 bases at J, leaving 13 bases unmatched. The CDR3 is 15 residues long.

The origin of this receptor is a male donor in good health and CMV-seronegative. The sample comprised PBMCs. The chain uses TRBV29-1 and TRBJ2-5; TRBD2 matches at 7 bases. The CDR3 nucleotides are TGCAGCGTTGAGAGCGGGGTTGGACGAGGGCAGACCCAGTACTTC. This encodes CSVESGVGRGQTQYF.